The source of this T cell receptor beta chain is a study of cytomegalovirus exposure and HLA in healthy donors. General study points: In an earlier analysis, productive rearrangement rates for most beta V segments clustered near 87% or 30%. Sequencing probably produced one cluster of sequence variants that were highly shared. When a later analysis was performed, an Asian-associated ancestry cluster reportedly had fewer N-insertions than the approximately 700-donor mean.

Vbeta (60) and Jbeta (13) primers were used in the PCR. Assay used: immunoSEQ multiplex PCR; TCRdb lists only in-frame clones, some missing. The data contain over 110,000 clones, about 84% of them singletons. Remarks on this clone: Its antigen is as yet unknown.

The CDR3 sequence is 15 residues long. Germline lookup yields CDR1 SGHKS and CDR2 YYEKEE (reference sequence). The V and J ends lost 0 bases and 0 bases respectively, with 7 bases between them. The V call is TRBV5-5, the J call TRBJ2-1, with D unresolved. This clonotype was sampled from a woman under 30 in good health and CMV-seropositive. Sequencing was done on a sample of PBMCs. The CDR3 region has the DNA TGTGCCAGCAGCTTGGAGGAGAGCTCCTACAATGAGCAGTTCTTC. Its translation is CASSLEESSYNEQFF.